Listed below are T cell receptor beta chains from one sample, sequenced in a study of CD8 T cells in Susac syndrome. One entry per CDR3 protein results from TCRdb running MiXCR on the immunoSEQ multiplex PCR reads. In the table there are about 190,000 distinct CDR3 sequences, 91% of which are singletons. The sequenced material came from CD4+ T cells from PBMCs. The receptors were gathered from a human donor with Susac syndrome. The CDR3 runs from the conserved cysteine through the conserved F or W. A D gene is named only where the DNA matches it firmly. Expanded clones get a size class; other rows say once, few or many, or leave the size out.

J,V,D,size,DNA,CDR3
TRBJ2-5,TRBV20-1,TRBD1,.,TGCAGTTTAGGGGGCCGGTACCAAGAGACCCAGTACTTC,CSLGGRYQETQYF
TRBJ2-1,TRBV5-1,TRBD2,.,TGCGCCAGCAGCTGGGAGGGCCGCGGCAATGAGCAGTTCTTC,CASSWEGRGNEQFF
TRBJ2-5,TRBV4-2,TRBD1,.,TGTGCCAGCAGCCTCACGGACCAGGGGGCTGGAGAAGAGACCCAGTACTTC,CASSLTDQGAGEETQYF
TRBJ1-5,TRBV4-1,.,.,TGCGCCAGCAGCCAATTTTCTAGAGAGCCCCAGCATTTT,CASSQFSREPQHF
TRBJ2-2,TRBV7-9,TRBD1,.,TGTGCCAGCAGGATTACAGGGGAGACCGGGGAGCTGTTTTTT,CASRITGETGELFF
TRBJ2-7,TRBV6-1,.,few,TGTGCCAGCAGGCCGGACCGCTACGAGCAGTACTTC,CASRPDRYEQYF
TRBJ2-1,TRBV5-4,.,.,TGTGCCAGCAGCTTGAATATCCGGGGAGTTGGGGGAAATGAGCAGTTCTTC,CASSLNIRGVGGNEQFF
TRBJ2-5,TRBV20-1,.,once,TGCAGTTTAGGGGATGAGACCCAGTACTTC,CSLGDETQYF
TRBJ1-4,TRBV6-1,.,.,TGTGCCAGCAGTGAAGACCCGGGGGCGGCTGAAAAACTGTTTTTT,CASSEDPGAAEKLFF
TRBJ1-2,TRBV29-1,.,.,TGCAGCGTTCTCCTCCAGGGCAATTATGGCTACACCTTC,CSVLLQGNYGYTF
TRBJ2-1,TRBV19,TRBD2,.,TGTGCCAGTAGTTCGGCGGCTAGCGGGGACAATGAGCAGTTCTTC,CASSSAASGDNEQFF
TRBJ2-5,TRBV3-1,TRBD1,.,TGTGCCAGCAGATCTATGGGACAGGGAGGAGAGACCCAGTACTTC,CASRSMGQGGETQYF
TRBJ2-1,TRBV20-1,TRBD2,.,TGCAGTGCTGGGTCGTGGCGGACTAGCCGCAATGAGCAGTTCTTC,CSAGSWRTSRNEQFF
TRBJ1-2,TRBV28,.,.,TGTGCCAGCAGTTTCCCTCGGACAGTGGGGAACTATGGCTACACCTTC,CASSFPRTVGNYGYTF
TRBJ1-1,TRBV20-1,.,.,TGCAGTGCCGGAAGATCACTGAACACTGAAGCTTTCTTT,CSAGRSLNTEAFF
TRBJ1-1,TRBV18,.,once,TGTGCCAGCTCACCAGCAGGGGAGGAAGCTTTCTTT,CASSPAGEEAFF
TRBJ2-3,TRBV2,TRBD2,.,TGTGCCAGCCGCCCGACTAGCGGGTCCGGAGATACGCAGTATTTT,CASRPTSGSGDTQYF
TRBJ1-1,TRBV3-1,.,.,TGTGCCAGCGAAGGTGGACAGATGAACACTGAAGCTTTCTTT,CASEGGQMNTEAFF
TRBJ1-1,TRBV10-3,.,.,TGTGCCATCAGTGAGTCGACGGGGCACGGGAACACTGAAGCTTTCTTT,CAISESTGHGNTEAFF
TRBJ2-3,TRBV4-1,.,.,TGCGCCAGCAGCCAAGACCTAGACACACTCAGCACAGATACGCAGTATTTT,CASSQDLDTLSTDTQYF
TRBJ1-1,TRBV20-1,TRBD1,.,TGCAGTGCTAGAGGTCGAAGAGGACAGGGAGGAGCGAACACTGAAGCTTTCTTT,CSARGRRGQGGANTEAFF
TRBJ2-1,TRBV20-1,.,.,TGCAGTGCTAGTCTTGGGAGCGTACATAATGAGCAGTTCTTC,CSASLGSVHNEQFF
TRBJ1-6,TRBV18,TRBD1,.,TGTGCCAGCTCACGTACACAGGGGGCAGGTTCACCCCTCCACTTT,CASSRTQGAGSPLHF
TRBJ2-1,TRBV5-6,TRBD1,few,TGTGCCAGCAGCCGGGACAGCTACAATGAGCAGTTCTTC,CASSRDSYNEQFF
TRBJ2-7,TRBV29-1,.,.,TGCAGCGTTGCCGCTAGTACCTACGAGCAGTACTTC,CSVAASTYEQYF
TRBJ2-7,TRBV18,TRBD1,.,TGTGCCAGCTCACGGACAGGGGGGTCCTACGAGCAGTACTTC,CASSRTGGSYEQYF
TRBJ2-6,TRBV19,.,.,TGTGCCAGTAGCCTCAGAGGCTCTGGGGCCAACGTCCTGACTTTC,CASSLRGSGANVLTF
TRBJ1-4,TRBV10-3,TRBD1,.,TGTGCCATCAGTGGGACAGGAATAGAGAAACTGTTTTTT,CAISGTGIEKLFF
TRBJ1-4,TRBV7-9,.,.,TGTGCCAGCAGCTTAGGGGAATCTGAAGTGGAAAAACTGTTTTTT,CASSLGESEVEKLFF
TRBJ1-2,TRBV5-1,.,.,TGCGCCAGCAGCTTGGCCAGTAACTATGGCTACACCTTC,CASSLASNYGYTF
TRBJ2-5,TRBV6-1,.,.,TGTGCCAGCAGTGACCCGGGGTGGCAAGAGACCCAGTACTTC,CASSDPGWQETQYF
TRBJ1-2,TRBV2,.,.,TGTGCCAGCACCCCCAACCGGGGGGCAGGCTATGGCTACACCTTC,CASTPNRGAGYGYTF
TRBJ2-7,TRBV2,.,.,TGTGCCAGCAGTGTGTCGGATCAGAGCTCCTACGAGCAGTACTTC,CASSVSDQSSYEQYF
TRBJ2-2,TRBV5-1,.,.,TGCGCCAGCAGCTTGACGGGTCCTACCGGGGAGCTGTTTTTT,CASSLTGPTGELFF
TRBJ2-3,TRBV20-1,.,.,TGCAGTGCTAGAACCCCGACAGTTAGCACAGATACGCAGTATTTT,CSARTPTVSTDTQYF
TRBJ2-3,TRBV18,.,.,TGTGCCAGCTCACCTAACGGGGGGCCCGGCACAGATACGCAGTATTTT,CASSPNGGPGTDTQYF
TRBJ1-1,TRBV3-1,.,.,TGTGCCAGCAGCCCCCCCCCGACAGATTACACTGAAGCTTTCTTT,CASSPPPTDYTEAFF
TRBJ1-1,TRBV10-3,TRBD1,.,TGTGCCATCTATTCGCCGACAGGGGGGAACACTGAAGCTTTCTTT,CAIYSPTGGNTEAFF
TRBJ1-5,TRBV5-6,TRBD1,.,TGTGCCAGCAGCTTGGGACAGGGTTATCAGCCCCAGCATTTT,CASSLGQGYQPQHF
TRBJ2-1,TRBV20-1,.,.,TGCAGTGCCATAAGGGAGTTCGGTAATGAGCAGTTCTTC,CSAIREFGNEQFF